This T cell receptor beta chain was observed in a study of monozygotic twins with inflammatory bowel disease. The draw for each donor consisted of a single 2.5 ml blood sample. Both the TCRalpha cDNA and the TCRbeta cDNA were taken through two nested PCRs, lasting 16 and 9 cycles. TCRdb re-analyzed the 5' RACE reads; it lists each CDR3 protein once, without DNA. This sample lists roughly 140,000 distinct CDR3 sequences; its ten largest clones have 2% to 2.5%. There are 15 residues in the CDR3. This receptor was obtained from a human donor with ulcerative colitis or Crohn's disease, or a healthy co-twin of an affected twin (not recorded which). The J gene is TRBJ1-1, the V gene TRBV12-3 or TRBV12-4; TCRdb's assignment of TRBD1 cannot be checked, as there is no DNA. Material: blood. CDR3 sequence reads: CASMGRGRGNTEAFF.